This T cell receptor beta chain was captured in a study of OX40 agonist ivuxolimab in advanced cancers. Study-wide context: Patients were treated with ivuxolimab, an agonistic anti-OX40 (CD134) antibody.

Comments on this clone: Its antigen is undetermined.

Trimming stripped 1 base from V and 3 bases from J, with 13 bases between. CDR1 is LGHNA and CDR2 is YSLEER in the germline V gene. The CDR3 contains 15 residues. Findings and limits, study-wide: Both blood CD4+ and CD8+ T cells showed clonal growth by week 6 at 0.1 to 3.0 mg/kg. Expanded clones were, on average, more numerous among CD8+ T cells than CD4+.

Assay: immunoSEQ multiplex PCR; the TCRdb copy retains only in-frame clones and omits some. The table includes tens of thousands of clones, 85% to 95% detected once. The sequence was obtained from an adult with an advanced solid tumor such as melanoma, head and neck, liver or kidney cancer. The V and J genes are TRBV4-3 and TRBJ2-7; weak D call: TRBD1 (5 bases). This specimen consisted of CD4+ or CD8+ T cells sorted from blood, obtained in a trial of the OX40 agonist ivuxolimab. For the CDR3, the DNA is TGCGCCAGCAGCCAAGGGGCAGGGCCTCTCTACGAGCAGTACTTC. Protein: CASSQGAGPLYEQYF.